The 13 T cell receptor beta chains presented below share a single source sample, sequenced in a study of T cells after yellow fever vaccination. Using its own MiXCR run on the 5' RACE reads, TCRdb lists one record per CDR3 protein. This table has 300,000 to 450,000 distinct CDR3 sequences, roughly 6.1% appearing once. The sequenced sample was PBMCs, obtained 5 days after the yellow fever booster vaccination. The receptors come from a man under 40 who received the YFV17D yellow fever vaccine.

Details on this clonotype: An end of the junction does not agree with germline; a read error may underlie this. This chain joins TRBV12-3 or TRBV12-4 and TRBJ2-1, with 14 bases identical to TRBD2. This CDR3 has 18 residues. The CDR3 spells CTSCCPGLAGVSYNEQFF. The CDR3, as DNA: TGTACCAGCTGCTGTCCGGGACTAGCGGGAGTATCCTACAATGAGCAGTTCTTC.

This clonotype was recorded a few times. The chain uses TRBV19 and TRBJ2-1; 11 nucleotides match TRBD2. V shed 4 bases, J shed 7 bases, and the junction held 9 bases outside the gene matches. Looked up from germline, CDR1 is LNHDA and CDR2 is SQIVND (reference sequence). The CDR3 runs 16 residues. The CDR3 region has the DNA TGTGCCAGTAGTACACTTAGCGGGAGGGCCAGAAATGAGCAGTTCTTC. This encodes CASSTLSGRARNEQFF.

The rearrangement uses TRBV11-3 and TRBJ2-5, with TRBD1 identical over 7 bases. Losses at the gene ends were 3 bases for V and 5 bases for J; bases not matched to a gene: 6. The germline V gene has CDR1 SGHNT and CDR2 YENEEA. The CDR3 totals 14 residues. This chain's CDR3 is CASSFDRESETQYF. The CDR3 DNA is TGTGCCAGCAGCTTCGACAGGGAGAGTGAGACCCAGTACTTC.

The chain has TRBV28 and TRBJ1-2; D not certain. Trimming cost V 7 bases and J 4 bases, with 13 bases left between them. CDR1 is MDHEN and CDR2 is SYDVKM in the germline V gene. The CDR3 length is 13 residues. This chain's CDR3 is CASMNPASYGYTF. CDR3 in DNA: TGTGCCAGCATGAACCCCGCTTCCTATGGCTACACCTTC.

This clonotype was seen ten or more times. This chain links TRBV7-2 with TRBJ2-7; D remains ambiguous. CDR1 is SGHTA and CDR2 is FQGNSA in the germline V gene. The CDR3 totals 13 residues. The V and J ends lost 1 base and 5 bases respectively, with 9 bases between them. This CDR3 reads CASSLVGSNEQYF. The CDR3 DNA is TGTGCCAGCAGCTTAGTCGGGTCCAACGAGCAGTACTTC.

The CDR3 spells CASTLDGHNEQFF. For the CDR3, the DNA is TGTGCCAGCACGCTGGACGGCCACAATGAGCAGTTCTTC. The V call is TRBV6-2 or TRBV6-3, the J call TRBJ2-1, with unresolved D. Germline values: CDR1 MNHEY, CDR2 SVGEGT. The CDR3 extends over 13 amino acids. The V end was cut by 7 bases, the J end by 5 bases, with 12 bases between.

In DNA form, the CDR3 reads TGTTTTCGGCCCCTCATGAACCATCGGCAAGAGACCCAGTACTTC. Protein: CFRPLMNHRQETQYF. This sequence joins TRBV13 and TRBJ2-5; D ambiguous. The germline gives CDR1 PRHDT, CDR2 FYEKMQ (reference sequence). CDR3 length: 15 residues.

The chain uses TRBV12-5 and TRBJ2-2; weak D call: TRBD2 (6 bases). The ends were cut back, 7 bases at V and 5 bases at J, with 8 bases in the middle. In germline, CDR1 is LGHNT, CDR2 FRNRAP. CDR3 size: 12 residues. The CDR3 reads CASVAETGELFF. DNA of the CDR3: TGTGCTAGTGTAGCGGAAACCGGGGAGCTGTTTTTT.

This clonotype was seen many times. The chain carries TRBV12-3 or TRBV12-4 and TRBJ1-5, with 9 bases aligning to TRBD1. The V gene end was trimmed by 6 bases and the J gene end by 4 bases; junction bases not matched to a gene: 4. This CDR3 region has 14 residues. The CDR3 DNA reads TGTGCCAGCAGGGGACAGGGACCTAATCAGCCCCAGCATTTT. This codes for CASRGQGPNQPQHF.

This clonotype was found many times. V usage is TRBV18 and J usage is TRBJ2-5; 7 positions match TRBD1. CDR3 length equals 14 residues. After removal of 1 base from V and 3 bases from J, the junction contained 2 bases not matched to a gene. The germline gives CDR1 KGHSH, CDR2 LQKENI. The chain's CDR3 is CASSPRDSEETQYF. CDR3 sequence (DNA): TGTGCCAGCTCACCACGGGACAGCGAAGAGACCCAGTACTTC.

This clonotype was seen a handful of times. The chain carries TRBV5-5 and TRBJ2-1; 8 bases map to TRBD1. Trimming at V came to 0 bases and at J to 0 bases, leaving 8 bases not matched to a gene. The CDR3 contains 18 residues. Germline CDR1 and CDR2: SGHKS and YYEKEE (reference sequence). The CDR3 DNA sequence: TGTGCCAGCAGCTTGGCTCACCCGGGACAGGTCTCCTACAATGAGCAGTTCTTC. Protein sequence: CASSLAHPGQVSYNEQFF.

This clonotype was observed many times. The chain carries TRBV20-1 and TRBJ2-2; the D is unclear. CDR3 length equals 13 residues. Trimming took off 0 bases at V and 3 bases at J, with 5 bases between the two ends. The germline CDR1 and CDR2 sequences are DFQATT and SNEGSKA (reference sequence). The CDR3 sequence: CSAREQYTGELFF. In nucleotides, the CDR3 is TGCAGTGCTAGAGAACAGTACACCGGGGAGCTGTTTTTT.

This clonotype was detected only a few times. The J gene is TRBJ1-5, the V gene TRBV20-1, with D hard to call. Germline V gives CDR1 DFQATT, CDR2 SNEGSKA (reference sequence). The CDR3 covers 14 residues. V lost 3 bases and J lost 7, with 16 bases in between. The CDR3 sequence: CSASLGGSNQPQHF. The CDR3 nucleotides are TGCAGTGCTAGCCTAGGAGGGAGTAACCAGCCCCAGCATTTT.